This T cell receptor (beta chain) was profiled in a study of blood T cell repertoires in COVID-19. As handled by the study authors: Nucleated cell number was recorded as an estimate derived from reference gene primer amplification. The method was immunoSEQ multiplex PCR; TCRdb's version includes in-frame clones alone and lacks a portion of them. D and trimming come from the DNA, and the V and J calls and clone size come from that table. The repertoire holds about 12,000 clones, with around 82% as singletons. Germline V gene data show CDR1 as LNHDA and CDR2 as SQIVND (reference sequence). This CDR3 has 15 residues. Losses at the gene ends were 1 base for V and 6 bases for J; bases not matched to a gene: 7.

Sequences were obtained from peripheral blood. This chain connects TRBV19 to TRBJ2-7; 9 bases align to TRBD1. The clonotype was recovered from a human donor in a cohort sampled during active COVID-19. CDR3 in DNA: TGTGCCAGTAGTATAGCTCCGACAGGGGGATTCGAGCAGTACTTC. It specifies CASSIAPTGGFEQYF.